This entry concerns a single TCR beta chain. The antigen is unknown. This CDR3 comprises 13 residues. Unmatched junction bases numbered 4, after V lost 3 bases and J lost 8 bases. Looked up from germline, CDR1 is SGDLS and CDR2 is YYNGEE. Stated time point: blood from clinic visit 5 months post-surgery; TSC patient then seizure free. Sequencing was limited to surgery cases with top T cell transcript signatures in brain tissue. The sample comes from a study of brain T cells in children with intractable seizures. Study results and limitations: Only CDR3 sequence similarity suggested viral specificity, without known HCMV serostatus.

Using immunoSEQ multiplex PCR, the repertoire was profiled, and TCRdb retains in-frame clones only, with some absent. The sample lists about 340,000 clones; about 93% were seen once. The chain is built from TRBV9 and TRBJ1-2, with TRBD1 matching over 10 bases. The source was peripheral blood, collected approximately 5 months after surgery. The clonotype originates from a boy under two years old with tuberous sclerosis and intractable seizures. CDR3 residues: CASSDGQGDGYTF. DNA of the CDR3: TGTGCCAGCAGCGATGGACAGGGGGACGGCTACACCTTC.